The 5 T cell receptor beta chains presented below share a single source sample, sequenced in a study of cytomegalovirus exposure and HLA in healthy donors. PCR was performed using 60 Vbeta and 13 Jbeta primers. Clones were sequenced by immunoSEQ multiplex PCR, and TCRdb holds only the in-frame ones, with some missing. This sample carries roughly 180,000 clones, around 85% of them seen once, and the ten largest clones take 1%. The sequencing input was PBMCs. These receptors all come from a boy aged 2 to 9 in good health and CMV-seronegative.

The chain employs TRBV7-6 and TRBJ1-4; the D is unclear. The CDR3 covers 17 residues. Germline CDR1 reads SGHVS; CDR2 reads FNYEAQ. V was clipped by 4 bases and J by 5 bases, with 20 bases between them. The CDR3 sequence: CASSSGIGRASNEKLFF. As DNA, the CDR3 is TGTGCCAGCAGCTCGGGAATCGGTCGGGCATCGAATGAAAAACTGTTTTTT.

The rearrangement joins TRBV6-5 to TRBJ1-6; 7 bases match TRBD1. The germline gives CDR1 MNHEY, CDR2 SVGAGI. CDR3 length: 15 amino acids. V trimming: 4 bases; J trimming: 8 bases; junction bases outside the gene matches: 8. The DNA of the CDR3 is TGTGCCAGCAGTTCCCAGACAGGGAGTCATTCACCCCTCCACTTT. Its translation is CASSSQTGSHSPLHF.

The chain's CDR3 is CASSLEGDEQFF. CDR3 nucleotides: TGTGCCAGCAGTTTAGAGGGTGATGAGCAGTTCTTC. The gene calls are TRBV27 and TRBJ2-1; D perhaps matches TRBD2 (5 bases). Germline CDR1 is MNHEY and CDR2 is SMNVEV (reference sequence). The CDR3 has 12 residues. The V end lost 2 bases, the J end lost 8 bases, and 7 bases lay between the germline ends.

V gene TRBV5-5 combines with J gene TRBJ2-2; possibly TRBD1 for D (6 bases). CDR3 length: 13 residues. V was trimmed by 4 bases and J by 6 bases, leaving 10 bases between them. Germline lookup yields CDR1 SGHKS and CDR2 YYEKEE (reference sequence). The CDR3 sequence: CASSPHRAGELFF. The DNA for the CDR3 is TGTGCCAGCAGCCCTCACAGGGCCGGGGAGCTGTTTTTT. Full variable domain (remainder filled in from reference TRBV5-5 and TRBJ2-2): DAGVTQSPTHLIKTRGQQVTLRCSPISGHKSVSWYQQVLGQGPQFIFQYYEKEERGRGNFPDRFSARQFPNYSSELNVNALLLGDSALYLCASSPHRAGELFFGEGSRLTVL.

Remarks on this clone: Distinct nucleotide sequences in the sample also encode this CDR3. The V and J genes are TRBV5-4 and TRBJ2-7, with 15 positions matching TRBD2. Germline CDR1 is SGHNT and CDR2 is YYREEE (reference sequence). The V segment lost 4 bases and the J segment 1 base; nucleotides outside the gene matches: 3. This CDR3 spans 16 amino acids. DNA for the CDR3: TGTGCCAGCAGCCCCGGACTAGCGGGAGGGTCCTACGAGCAGTACTTC. Translation: CASSPGLAGGSYEQYF.